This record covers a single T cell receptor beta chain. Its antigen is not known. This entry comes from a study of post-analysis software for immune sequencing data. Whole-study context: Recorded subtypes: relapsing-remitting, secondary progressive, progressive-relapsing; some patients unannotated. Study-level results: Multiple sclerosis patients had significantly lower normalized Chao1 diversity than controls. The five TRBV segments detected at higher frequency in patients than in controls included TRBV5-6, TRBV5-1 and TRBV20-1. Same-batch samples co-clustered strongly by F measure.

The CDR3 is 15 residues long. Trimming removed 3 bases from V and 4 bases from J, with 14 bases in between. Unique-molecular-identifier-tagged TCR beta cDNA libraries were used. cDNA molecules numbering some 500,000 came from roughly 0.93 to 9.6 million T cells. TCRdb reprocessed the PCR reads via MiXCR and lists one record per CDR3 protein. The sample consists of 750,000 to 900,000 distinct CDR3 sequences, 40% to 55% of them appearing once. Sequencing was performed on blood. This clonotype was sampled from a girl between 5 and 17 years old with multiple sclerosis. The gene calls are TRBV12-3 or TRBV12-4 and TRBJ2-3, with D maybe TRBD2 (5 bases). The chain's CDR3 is CASSFSSPSPDTQYF. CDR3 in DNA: TGTGCCAGCAGTTTTTCCAGTCCTAGCCCAGATACGCAGTATTTT.